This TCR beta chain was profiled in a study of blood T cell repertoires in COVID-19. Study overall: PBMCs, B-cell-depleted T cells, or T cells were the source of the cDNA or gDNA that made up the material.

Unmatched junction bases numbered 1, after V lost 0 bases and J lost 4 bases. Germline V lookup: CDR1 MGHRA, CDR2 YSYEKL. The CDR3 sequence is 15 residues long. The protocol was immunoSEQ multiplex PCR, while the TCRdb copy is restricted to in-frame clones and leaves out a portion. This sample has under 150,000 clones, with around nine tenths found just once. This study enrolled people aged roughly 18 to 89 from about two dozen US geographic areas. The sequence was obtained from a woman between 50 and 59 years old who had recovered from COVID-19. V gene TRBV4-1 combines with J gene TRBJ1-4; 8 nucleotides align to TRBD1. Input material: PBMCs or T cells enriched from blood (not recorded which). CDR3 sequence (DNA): TGCGCCAGCAGCCAAGACGGGACAGGTAATGAAAAACTGTTTTTT. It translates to CASSQDGTGNEKLFF.